The 19 T cell receptor beta chains below all came from one sample that was sequenced in a study of blood T cell repertoires in COVID-19. Some clones are missing from TCRdb's copy, which holds only in-frame ones; the method was immunoSEQ multiplex PCR. Of hundreds of thousands of clones listed, around 87% are singletons. The specimen was peripheral blood. The receptor source for this set is a woman aged 55-70 years with COVID-19, enrolled during active disease.

In DNA form, the CDR3 reads TGTGCCAGCAGCGTAGGAGGAGCTAACTATGGCTACACCTTC. Amino acid sequence: CASSVGGANYGYTF. This chain uses TRBV9 with TRBJ1-2; no firm D call. Per germline, CDR1 SGDLS and CDR2 YYNGEE. Trimming removed 0 bases from V and 0 bases from J, with 6 bases in between. The CDR3 has 14 amino acids.

V and J are TRBV20-1 and TRBJ1-1, with TRBD1 as a possible D gene (5 bases). Germline V gives CDR1 DFQATT, CDR2 SNEGSKA (reference sequence). The CDR3 runs 14 residues. The germline V and J ends were trimmed by 3 bases and 0 bases, with 11 bases remaining between them. As DNA, the CDR3 is TGCAGTGCTAGTCGTCGGACATTGAACACTGAAGCTTTCTTT. Amino acids: CSASRRTLNTEAFF.

This chain connects TRBV27 to TRBJ1-2; the D gene is possibly TRBD1 (5 bases). The germline V gene encodes CDR1 MNHEY and CDR2 SMNVEV (reference sequence). The CDR3 consists of 13 residues. With 6 bases removed from V and 4 bases from J, the gap between germline ends came to 12 bases. CDR3 DNA sequence: TGTGCCAGCAGACTACAGGACCGCTATGGCTACACCTTC. Translated, it gives CASRLQDRYGYTF.

This chain links TRBV4-2 with TRBJ1-1; 10 bases fit TRBD1. Per the germline V gene, CDR1 is LGHNA and CDR2 is YNFKEQ. V trimming: 4 bases; J trimming: 5 bases; junction bases outside the gene matches: 10. CDR3 length: 16 amino acids. The CDR3 loop is CASSRVDRGLGTEAFF. The CDR3 nucleotides are TGTGCCAGCAGCCGAGTAGACAGGGGGCTTGGTACTGAAGCTTTCTTT.

This chain links TRBV12-5 with TRBJ1-3; D gene uncertain. Per the germline V gene, CDR1 is LGHNT and CDR2 is FRNRAP. The CDR3 runs 13 residues. V was cut by 2 bases and J by 1 base, with 3 bases left in between. CDR3 amino acids: CASGLSSGNTIYF. Here the CDR3 DNA reads TGTGCTAGTGGTTTGTCTTCTGGAAACACCATATATTTT. The full variable domain, its missing parts supplied by reference TRBV12-5 and TRBJ1-3, is DARVTQTPRHKVTEMGQEVTMRCQPILGHNTVFWYRQTMMQGLELLAYFRNRAPLDDSGMPKDRFSAEMPDATLATLKIQPSEPRDSAVYFCASGLSSGNTIYFGEGSWLTVV.

This clone was observed once. Different DNA sequences within this sample yield the same CDR3. J is TRBJ1-5 and V is TRBV5-1; 9 positions agree with TRBD1. V gave up 3 bases and J gave up 4 bases; unmatched junction bases: 2. Germline V lookup: CDR1 SGHRS, CDR2 YFSETQ. The CDR3 extends over 14 amino acids. CDR3 protein: CASSSGQGNQPQHF. The CDR3 DNA reads as TGCGCCAGCAGCTCAGGACAGGGGAATCAGCCCCAGCATTTT.

This sequence joins TRBV19 and TRBJ2-7, with D tentatively TRBD1 (7 bases). This CDR3 has 16 residues. Germline V gene data show CDR1 as LNHDA and CDR2 as SQIVND (reference sequence). With 6 bases removed from V and 7 bases from J, the gap between germline ends came to 25 bases. CDR3 in amino acids: CASSPGGSDRLREQYF. The CDR3 DNA reads as TGTGCCAGTAGCCCAGGGGGGTCGGACCGGCTGAGGGAGCAGTACTTC.

The chain couples TRBV27 to TRBJ2-4, with 10 bases aligning to TRBD1. The CDR3 covers 17 residues. J gave up 3 bases and V 2 bases, and 7 bases lay outside the gene matches. The germline CDR1 and CDR2 sequences are MNHEY and SMNVEV (reference sequence). CDR3 residues: CASSLPRQGAVKNIQYF. The CDR3 DNA sequence: TGTGCCAGCAGTTTACCTAGACAGGGGGCGGTCAAAAACATTCAGTACTTC.

The rearrangement links TRBV7-9 to TRBJ1-1; D might be TRBD1 (5 bases). V lost 6 bases, J lost 0 bases, and 14 bases lay in between. From germline, CDR1 is SEHNR and CDR2 FQNEAQ (reference sequence). The length of the CDR3 is 15 residues. In DNA form, the CDR3 reads TGTGCCAGCAGTTCGCTGGGGCTCATGAACACTGAAGCTTTCTTT. Translating it yields CASSSLGLMNTEAFF.

The V gene is TRBV6-4, the J gene TRBJ2-3; no definite D call. This CDR3 contains 14 residues. V lost 2 bases and J 4 bases, leaving 10 bases between the germline ends. Germline values: CDR1 MRHNA, CDR2 SNTAGT. Here the CDR3 DNA reads TGTGCCAGCAGTGACAATACAGTGGCAGATACGCAGTATTTT. Translating gives CASSDNTVADTQYF.

The CDR3 is CASSPPGTEAFF. In DNA form, the CDR3 reads TGCGCCAGCAGCCCACCGGGGACTGAAGCTTTCTTT. This chain joins TRBV5-1 and TRBJ1-1; D gene ambiguous. The germline V gene encodes CDR1 SGHRS and CDR2 YFSETQ. The length of the CDR3 is 12 residues. The ends were cut back, 4 bases at V and 5 bases at J, with 9 bases in the middle.

V is TRBV5-1 and J is TRBJ1-6; the match to TRBD1 covers 7 bases. Germline CDR1 reads SGHRS; CDR2 reads YFSETQ. This CDR3 has 15 residues. Trimming cost V 4 bases and J 11 bases; bases outside gene matches: 12. The CDR3 loop reads CASSLNTGDGPPLHF. CDR3 nucleotide sequence: TGCGCCAGCAGCCTAAATACAGGGGACGGGCCACCCCTCCACTTT. The full variable domain, in which reference TRBV5-1 and TRBJ1-6 provide the parts outside the CDR3, is KAGVTQTPRYLIKTRGQQVTLSCSPISGHRSVSWYQQTPGQGLQFLFEYFSETQRNKGNFPGRFSGRQFSNSRSEMNVSTLELGDSALYLCASSLNTGDGPPLHFGNGTRLTVT.

This rearrangement joins TRBV29-1 to TRBJ1-1, with a possible D match to TRBD1 (5 bases). V lost 7 bases to trimming and J lost 1 base, with 13 bases between them. CDR3 length: 13 amino acids. Germline loops: CDR1 SQVTM, CDR2 ANQGSEA. In DNA form, the CDR3 reads TGCAGCGCCCTTCGGGGGGGGAACACTGAAGCTTTCTTT. Translating it yields CSALRGGNTEAFF.

CDR3 DNA sequence: TGCGCCAGCAGTCGGACTAGCGGGGGGCCTCTTAGTGAGCAGTTCTTC. This codes for CASSRTSGGPLSEQFF. The V gene is TRBV10-1, the J gene TRBJ2-1, with 14 bases aligning to TRBD2. The CDR3 runs 16 residues. With 5 bases clipped from V and 9 bases from J, the junction kept 9 bases outside the gene matches. Germline V gene data show CDR1 as WNHNN and CDR2 as SYGVQD (reference sequence).

The chain carries TRBV6-2 or TRBV6-3 and TRBJ2-4; 8 bases map to TRBD2. Germline assignment: CDR1 MNHEY and CDR2 SVGEGT. This CDR3 region has 18 residues. The ends lost 2 bases at V and 4 bases at J; junction bases unmatched: 13. The CDR3 DNA reads as TGTGCCAGCAGTTACCCGGGAATTCGACCGGGGGGGAAAAACATTCAGTACTTC. This translates into CASSYPGIRPGGKNIQYF.

The rearrangement links TRBV6-5 to TRBJ1-2; D not certain. The CDR3 extends over 14 amino acids. The V end was cut by 4 bases, the J end by 0 bases, with 9 bases between. The germline V gene encodes CDR1 MNHEY and CDR2 SVGAGI. The CDR3 DNA is TGTGCCAGCAGTTTACACGGGGCTAACTATGGCTACACCTTC. It yields the protein CASSLHGANYGYTF.

The chain combines TRBV4-1 with TRBJ2-3; D may be TRBD2 (5 bases). The CDR3 loop spans 14 amino acids. Germline V gives CDR1 MGHRA, CDR2 YSYEKL. Trimming shortened V by 11 bases and J by 2 bases, and 17 bases separated the two germline ends. Here the CDR3 reads CACRSTSNTDTQYF. CDR3 in DNA: TGCGCCTGCCGGTCTACTAGTAACACAGATACGCAGTATTTT.

As to this clone: With a much larger clone just one base away, this may be a read error. The chain recombines TRBV7-2 with TRBJ2-3; D unresolved. The CDR3 loop spans 12 amino acids. CDR1 is SGHTA, CDR2 FQGNSA, per germline. Trimming left V 4 bases short and J 2 bases short, with 4 bases between. The CDR3 nucleotides read TGTGCCAGCAGCTCATTCACAGATACGCAGTATTTT. This gives the protein CASSSFTDTQYF.

The sample holds one count of this clone. The chain employs TRBV27 and TRBJ2-4; possible D gene TRBD1, 5 bases. V was cut by 5 bases and J by 4 bases, with 21 bases left in between. This CDR3 is built from 17 residues. CDR1 and CDR2 from the germline V gene are MNHEY and SMNVEV (reference sequence). For the CDR3, the DNA is TGTGCCAGCAGTAAACAGCCAAGAGACAGACAAAAAAACATTCAGTACTTC. It is translated as CASSKQPRDRQKNIQYF.